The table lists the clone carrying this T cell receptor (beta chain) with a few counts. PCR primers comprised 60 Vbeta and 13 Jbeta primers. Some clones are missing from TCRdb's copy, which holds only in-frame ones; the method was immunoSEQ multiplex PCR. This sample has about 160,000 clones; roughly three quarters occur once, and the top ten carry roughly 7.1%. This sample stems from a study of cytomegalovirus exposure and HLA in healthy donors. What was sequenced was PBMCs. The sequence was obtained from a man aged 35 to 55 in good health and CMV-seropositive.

The CDR3 reads CASSFGDSFRQPFYGYTF. CDR3 in DNA: TGCGCCAGCAGCTTTGGGGACAGTTTCCGACAACCTTTTTATGGCTACACCTTC. The rearrangement links TRBV5-1 to TRBJ1-2; 7 nucleotides align to TRBD1. The CDR3 totals 18 residues. The junction had 18 bases not matched to a gene; V was cut back by 2 bases and J by 5 bases. Germline lookup yields CDR1 SGHRS and CDR2 YFSETQ.